The T cell receptor (beta chain) described here comes from a study of blood T cells in healthy people across ages. Germline V gene sequence: CDR1 SGHVS, CDR2 FNYEAQ. The CDR3 covers 14 residues. Trimming stripped 5 bases from V and 2 bases from J, with 12 bases between. It was with a sample-barcoded 5' primer and a J-beta primer mix that a second PCR of roughly 7 to 12 cycles was run. Each CDR3 protein is one row after TCRdb ran MiXCR on the 5' RACE reads. This sample has 650,000 to 900,000 distinct CDR3 sequences; approximately 67% occur once, and the top ten carry 28%. What was sequenced was blood. The rearrangement joins TRBV7-6 to TRBJ2-5; D is undetermined. This clonotype originated in a man aged 30-40 years in good health. The DNA for the CDR3 is TGTGCCAGCAGCCCCCGCGTGCCACAAGAGACCCAGTACTTC. It encodes CASSPRVPQETQYF.